These 22 T cell receptor beta chains were sequenced from one sample in a study of early T cells in non-severe SARS-CoV-2 infection. TCRdb redid the calling of the 5' RACE reads with MiXCR, one entry per CDR3 protein. Here the sample spans fewer than 80,000 distinct CDR3 sequences, around 11% being singletons. The sample here was whole blood, taken at baseline. These TCRs come from an adult who was a healthcare worker with PCR-confirmed SARS-CoV-2 infection or an uninfected control (not recorded which).

This clonotype was observed a single time. J is TRBJ2-7 and V is TRBV28; 9 positions match TRBD1. Germline V gene data show CDR1 as MDHEN and CDR2 as SYDVKM. The V gene end was trimmed by 4 bases and the J gene end by 4 bases; junction bases not matched to a gene: 5. The CDR3 runs 14 residues. For the CDR3, the DNA is TGTGCCAGCAGTTACAGGGGGCACAGGTACGAGCAGTACTTC. Encoded protein: CASSYRGHRYEQYF.

This clonotype was seen more than once but under ten times. The chain is built from TRBV6-6 and TRBJ1-6, with D maybe TRBD1 (6 bases). The germline V gene encodes CDR1 MNHNY and CDR2 SVGAGI (reference sequence). The CDR3 sequence is 15 residues long. V lost 5 bases to trimming and J lost 7 bases, with 15 bases between them. As DNA, the CDR3 is TGTGCCAGCAGTCCTGGGGGACAAGTAAATTCACCCCTCCACTTT. This sequence encodes CASSPGGQVNSPLHF.

This clonotype was detected a few times. This sequence joins TRBV9 and TRBJ2-7, with D possibly matching TRBD1 (5 bases). In germline, CDR1 is SGDLS, CDR2 YYNGEE. This CDR3 region has 15 residues. V was trimmed by 0 bases and J by 0 bases, leaving 10 bases between them. As DNA, the CDR3 is TGTGCCAGCAGCGTAGAGGACACTACCTCCTACGAGCAGTACTTC. Its protein is CASSVEDTTSYEQYF.

This clonotype has a handful of counts. The chain employs TRBV9 and TRBJ2-5; D gene ambiguous. V lost 0 bases, J lost 4 bases, and 7 bases lay in between. There are 13 residues in the CDR3. Per germline, CDR1 SGDLS and CDR2 YYNGEE. CDR3 residues: CASSVATLETQYF. CDR3 nucleotide sequence: TGTGCCAGCAGCGTAGCTACCTTAGAGACCCAGTACTTC.

This clonotype came up many times. V and J are TRBV6-1 and TRBJ2-3; unclear D gene. Between the trimmed V and J ends, which lost 3 bases and 5 bases, there was a span of 6 bases. This CDR3 comprises 12 residues. Germline assignment: CDR1 MNHNS and CDR2 SASEGT. The CDR3 nucleotides are TGTGCCAGCAGTGAGTCTAGAGATACGCAGTATTTT. Translating it yields CASSESRDTQYF.

This clonotype was seen only a few times. CDR3: CASSLNRDYEQYF. CDR3 nucleotide sequence: TGTGCCAGCAGCTTGAACAGAGATTACGAGCAGTACTTC. The V call is TRBV7-2, the J call TRBJ2-7, with D unresolved. The CDR3 runs to 13 residues. CDR1 is SGHTA and CDR2 is FQGNSA in the germline V gene. Between the trimmed V and J ends, which lost 3 bases and 4 bases, there was a span of 10 bases.

This clonotype occurred a few times. The rearrangement uses TRBV18 and TRBJ2-3, with D unresolved. The CDR3 extends over 13 amino acids. Germline loops: CDR1 KGHSH, CDR2 LQKENI. V was clipped by 3 bases and J by 6 bases, with 10 bases between them. CDR3 loop: CASSPVVLDTQYF. The CDR3 bases are TGTGCCAGCTCACCTGTGGTATTGGATACGCAGTATTTT.

This clonotype has ten or more counts. This chain connects TRBV28 to TRBJ1-2, with TRBD1 identical over 9 bases. This CDR3 spans 15 amino acids. J was trimmed by 4 bases and V by 5 bases; bases with no gene match: 8. Germline loops: CDR1 MDHEN, CDR2 SYDVKM. The CDR3 protein is CASSAQTGGGYGYTF. The DNA of the CDR3 is TGTGCCAGCAGTGCCCAGACAGGGGGTGGCTATGGCTACACCTTC.

This clonotype was picked up a small number of times. The V gene is TRBV4-3, the J gene TRBJ2-2; perhaps D is TRBD1 or TRBD2 (7 bases each). The CDR3 runs 16 residues. V lost 4 bases and J lost 6, with 18 bases in between. Germline loops: CDR1 LGHNA, CDR2 YSLEER. The CDR3 spells CASSPRSTGRAGELFF. In DNA, the CDR3 is TGCGCCAGCAGCCCTCGTTCGACAGGGAGGGCCGGGGAGCTGTTTTTT.

At least ten counts were recorded for this clonotype. The V call is TRBV7-8, the J call TRBJ1-1, with D tentatively TRBD1 (6 bases). The CDR3 runs 16 residues. Germline V gene lookup returns CDR1 SGHVS and CDR2 FQNEAQ. The V end lost 5 bases, the J end lost 0 bases, and 16 bases lay between the germline ends. The CDR3 sequence: CASSPHGGTMNTEAFF. CDR3 sequence (DNA): TGTGCCAGCAGCCCCCACGGCGGGACAATGAACACTGAAGCTTTCTTT. Together with reference TRBV7-8 and TRBJ1-1, the CDR3 gives the full variable domain: GAGVSQSPRYKVAKRGQDVALRCDPISGHVSLFWYQQALGQGPEFLTYFQNEAQLDKSGLPSDRFFAERPEGSVSTLKIQRTQQEDSAVYLCASSPHGGTMNTEAFFGQGTRLTVV.

Ten or more counts support this clonotype. The chain has TRBV12-3 or TRBV12-4 and TRBJ2-1; tentative D call: TRBD1 (5 bases). This CDR3 spans 14 amino acids. Trimming shortened V by 1 base and J by 4 bases, and 8 bases separated the two germline ends. CDR3 region: CASSLGTLYNEQFF. For the CDR3, the DNA is TGTGCCAGCAGTTTAGGGACACTTTACAATGAGCAGTTCTTC.

This clonotype was picked up a small number of times. J is TRBJ2-1 and V is TRBV2; D perhaps matches TRBD2 (7 bases). Between the trimmed V and J ends, which lost 7 bases and 8 bases, there was a span of 12 bases. The CDR3 is made up of 12 amino acids. Germline V gives CDR1 SNHLY, CDR2 FYNNEI. CDR3: CASTWGGDEQFF. The CDR3 nucleotides are TGTGCCAGCACATGGGGGGGCGATGAGCAGTTCTTC.

This clonotype was seen more than once but under ten times. V is TRBV3-1 and J is TRBJ1-3; 8 nucleotides line up with TRBD1. V lost 11 bases and J lost 1; bases outside the gene matches: 10. CDR1 and CDR2 from the germline V gene are LGHDT and YNNKEL (reference sequence). The CDR3 consists of 15 residues. As DNA, the CDR3 is TGTGCCGCTTCGCGGAGACAGGGGTCTGGAAACACCATATATTTT. The encoded protein is CAASRRQGSGNTIYF.

This clonotype was seen a handful of times. The V call is TRBV6-1, the J call TRBJ1-6; perhaps TRBD1 as D (6 bases). The CDR3 totals 15 residues. Germline V gene sequence: CDR1 MNHNS, CDR2 SASEGT. V was pared by 0 bases and J by 9 bases, with 12 bases between. The DNA for the CDR3 is TGTGCCAGCAGTGAAGCCGGGACAAATGTTTCACCCCTCCACTTT. The encoded protein is CASSEAGTNVSPLHF.

This clonotype was counted at least ten times. The chain is built from TRBV5-6 and TRBJ1-4; D is unclear. The length of the CDR3 is 14 residues. Between the trimmed V and J ends, which lost 0 bases and 10 bases, there was a span of 13 bases. Germline V gene data show CDR1 as SGHDT and CDR2 as YYEEEE. Here the CDR3 DNA reads TGTGCCAGCAGCTTGGACCACGAGGGTGGAAAACTGTTTTTT. Translation: CASSLDHEGGKLFF.

In this sample, this clonotype turned up many times. This rearrangement joins TRBV7-6 to TRBJ2-3; D uncertain. The germline V and J ends were trimmed by 4 bases and 6 bases, with 11 bases remaining between them. The length of the CDR3 is 13 residues. CDR1 is SGHVS, CDR2 FNYEAQ, per germline. The chain's CDR3 is CASSSLEADTQYF. CDR3 nucleotide sequence: TGTGCCAGCAGCTCCTTGGAAGCGGATACGCAGTATTTT. Full variable domain (outside the CDR3, taken from reference TRBV7-6 and TRBJ2-3): GAGVSQSPRYKVTKRGQDVALRCDPISGHVSLYWYRQALGQGPEFLTYFNYEAQQDKSGLPNDRFSAERPEGSISTLTIQRTEQRDSAMYRCASSSLEADTQYFGPGTRLTVL.

In its sample, this clonotype was seen a few times. The chain combines TRBV6-2 or TRBV6-3 with TRBJ1-1; D is unclear. This CDR3 spans 13 amino acids. CDR1 and CDR2 from the germline V gene are MNHEY and SVGEGT. V lost 5 bases and J 10 bases, leaving 17 bases between the germline ends. CDR3 loop: CASSLFQAWGAFF. The CDR3 bases are TGTGCCAGCAGTCTATTCCAAGCCTGGGGAGCTTTCTTT.

The chain carries TRBV20-1 and TRBJ1-2; D is uncertain. The CDR3 runs to 13 residues. The germline V and J ends were trimmed by 4 bases and 4 bases, with 13 bases remaining between them. The germline CDR1 and CDR2 sequences are DFQATT and SNEGSKA (reference sequence). The CDR3 DNA reads TGCAGTGCTACGGCAGGCCCATTCTATGGCTACACCTTC. Translated: CSATAGPFYGYTF.

The V and J genes are TRBV12-3 or TRBV12-4 and TRBJ1-5, with 7 bases aligning to TRBD1. This CDR3 spans 16 amino acids. The ends lost 5 bases at V and 4 bases at J; junction bases unmatched: 11. CDR3 sequence: CASSTRTGATNQPQHF. CDR3 bases: TGTGCCAGCAGTACACGGACAGGAGCCACAAATCAGCCCCAGCATTTT.

This clonotype was seen a handful of times. The chain uses TRBV6-2 or TRBV6-3 and TRBJ2-7; D is ambiguous. Trimming took 7 bases from V and 1 from J, leaving 14 bases between them. The CDR3 contains 14 residues. CDR1 and CDR2 (germline): MNHEY, SVGEGT. The CDR3 here is CASTLALSSYEQYF. DNA for the CDR3: TGTGCCAGCACCCTGGCCCTTAGTTCCTACGAGCAGTACTTC.

This chain uses TRBV28 with TRBJ2-3, with a tentative D call TRBD1 (6 bases). V was trimmed by 5 bases and J by 1 base, leaving 16 bases between them. Germline V CDR1 and CDR2: MDHEN, SYDVKM. The CDR3 loop spans 16 amino acids. The CDR3 sequence: CASSIGTTMRTDTQYF. The CDR3 DNA reads TGTGCCAGCAGTATCGGGACAACCATGCGCACAGATACGCAGTATTTT.

In its sample, this clonotype was seen many times. The chain joins TRBV12-3 or TRBV12-4 to TRBJ1-2; 8 bases are shared with TRBD1. CDR3 length: 15 residues. The V and J ends lost 3 bases and 7 bases, in that order; junction bases with no gene match: 10. CDR3 residues: CASSFRRQGSGGYTF. As DNA, the CDR3 is TGTGCCAGCAGTTTTCGTAGACAGGGGTCTGGTGGCTACACCTTC.